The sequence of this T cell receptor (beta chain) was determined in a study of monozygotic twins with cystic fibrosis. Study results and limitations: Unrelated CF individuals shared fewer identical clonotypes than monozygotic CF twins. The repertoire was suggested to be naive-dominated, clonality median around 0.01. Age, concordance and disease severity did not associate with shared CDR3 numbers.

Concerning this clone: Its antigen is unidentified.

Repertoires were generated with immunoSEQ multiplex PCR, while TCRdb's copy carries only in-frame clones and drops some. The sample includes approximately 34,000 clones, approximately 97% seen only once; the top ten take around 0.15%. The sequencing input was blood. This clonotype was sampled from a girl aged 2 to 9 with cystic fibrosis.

The CDR3 is CASSTRTGMNTEAFF. The CDR3 nucleotides read TGCGCCAGCAGCACCCGGACAGGAATGAACACTGAAGCTTTCTTT. J is TRBJ1-1 and V is TRBV5-1; 7 bases are a match to TRBD1. CDR3 length: 15 residues. CDR1 and CDR2 (germline): SGHRS, YFSETQ. Trimming took 4 bases from V and 0 from J; bases not matched to a gene: 6.